One and the same sample provided the 8 T cell receptor beta chains below, sequenced in a study of T cell repertoires in cytomegalovirus infection. TCRdb analysed the reads with MiXCR anew, one entry per CDR3 protein. In the table there are approximately 120,000 distinct CDR3 sequences, 25% to 30% of which are singletons. Antigen specificity for these receptors is unknown. The specimen was CD8+ T cells from cultured PBMCs, collected from culture after CMV antigen stimulation. All receptors come from a human donor in good health (CMV status not recorded). Some clones in this sample may be carry-over from other donors' samples.

V is TRBV7-9 and J is TRBJ2-1; possible D gene TRBD2, 6 bases. Germline V lookup: CDR1 SEHNR, CDR2 FQNEAQ (reference sequence). The germline V and J ends were trimmed by 6 bases and 0 bases, with 12 bases remaining between them. This CDR3 has 15 residues. CDR3 region: CASSQDGSSYNEQFF. The CDR3 DNA sequence: TGTGCCAGCAGTCAAGACGGGAGCTCCTACAATGAGCAGTTCTTC.

The sample holds many counts of this clonotype. The chain joins TRBV7-8 to TRBJ1-4; no firm D call. Germline-derived CDR1 and CDR2 are SGHVS and FQNEAQ. The CDR3 has 14 residues. The V end was cut by 4 bases, the J end by 0 bases, with 6 bases between. The CDR3 loop reads CASSSLPTNEKLFF. The CDR3 region has the DNA TGTGCCAGCAGCTCCCTTCCAACTAATGAAAAACTGTTTTTT.

The table lists this clonotype with many counts. The chain combines TRBV7-9 with TRBJ2-1; D unclear. The V gene's germline CDR1 is SEHNR and CDR2 FQNEAQ (reference sequence). The length of the CDR3 is 12 residues. Trimming shortened V by 1 base and J by 10 bases, and 8 bases separated the two germline ends. The CDR3 nucleotides read TGTGCCAGCAGCTTAGTGGCCAACGAGCAGTTCTTC. Its protein is CASSLVANEQFF.

This clonotype was picked up one time. The chain employs TRBV9 and TRBJ2-3, with 9 bases aligning to TRBD2. The CDR3 spans 19 residues. The ends lost 4 bases at V and 0 bases at J; junction bases unmatched: 15. Germline CDR1 is SGDLS and CDR2 is YYNGEE. CDR3 sequence (DNA): TGTGCCAGCAGCCCCCTCCCCTCCACTAGCGGGCCAAGCACAGATACGCAGTATTTT. Amino acids: CASSPLPSTSGPSTDTQYF.

This clonotype has just a few counts. The chain is built from TRBV12-3 or TRBV12-4 and TRBJ2-1, with 9 bases identical to TRBD2. With 2 bases clipped from V and 9 bases from J, the junction kept 8 bases outside the gene matches. CDR3 length: 15 amino acids. The CDR3 nucleotides read TGTGCCAGCAGTTTAATAGCGGGGGCCAGAATTGAGCAGTTCTTC. Residues: CASSLIAGARIEQFF.

This clonotype has a count of ten or more. This sequence joins TRBV7-9 and TRBJ2-7; D gene uncertain. CDR1 is SEHNR, CDR2 FQNEAQ, per germline (reference sequence). The germline V and J ends were trimmed by 5 bases and 3 bases, with 5 bases remaining between them. The CDR3 loop spans 11 amino acids. The CDR3 bases are TGTGCCAGCAGCCGAATCTACGAGCAGTACTTC. Its protein product is CASSRIYEQYF.

This clonotype was seen just once. The gene calls are TRBV5-1 and TRBJ2-7; possibly TRBD1 or TRBD2 for D (5 bases each). Germline V gene sequence: CDR1 SGHRS, CDR2 YFSETQ. Trimming pared 6 bases from V and 7 bases from J, leaving 23 bases between. The CDR3 extends over 15 amino acids. CDR3 DNA: TGCGCCAGCAAACCCTACCCGGGACCCGACGAGGAGCAGTACTTC. Translation gives CASKPYPGPDEEQYF.

This clonotype was seen repeatedly, ten times or more. This chain connects TRBV7-2 to TRBJ2-7; no reliable D call. In germline, CDR1 is SGHTA, CDR2 FQGNSA. The V end lost 5 bases, the J end lost 3 bases, and 11 bases lay between the germline ends. The CDR3 loop spans 13 amino acids. CDR3 protein: CASSPTLFYEQYF. The DNA for the CDR3 is TGTGCCAGCAGCCCCACCCTTTTCTACGAGCAGTACTTC.